This T cell receptor (beta chain) was profiled in a study of blood T cells in healthy people across ages. PCR was performed a second time for about 6 to 11 cycles using a sample-barcoded 5' primer and a J-beta primer mix. TCRdb analysed the 5' RACE reads with MiXCR anew, one entry per CDR3 protein. The sample includes around 1.5 million distinct CDR3 sequences, about 31% of them seen just once. This clonotype was counted ten times or more. The CDR3 length is 17 residues. V dropped 2 bases and J dropped 6; count of bases not matched to a gene: 8. Germline V gene data show CDR1 as ENHRY and CDR2 as SYGVKD.

Sequencing was done on a sample of blood. The source of this sequence is a woman aged 25-40 years in good health. V and J are TRBV10-3 and TRBJ2-7; 15 nucleotides align to TRBD2. The CDR3 DNA reads as TGTGCCATCAGTGAGCCGGGACTAGCGGGAGGAGGTAGCGAGCAGTACTTC. It codes for CAISEPGLAGGGSEQYF.